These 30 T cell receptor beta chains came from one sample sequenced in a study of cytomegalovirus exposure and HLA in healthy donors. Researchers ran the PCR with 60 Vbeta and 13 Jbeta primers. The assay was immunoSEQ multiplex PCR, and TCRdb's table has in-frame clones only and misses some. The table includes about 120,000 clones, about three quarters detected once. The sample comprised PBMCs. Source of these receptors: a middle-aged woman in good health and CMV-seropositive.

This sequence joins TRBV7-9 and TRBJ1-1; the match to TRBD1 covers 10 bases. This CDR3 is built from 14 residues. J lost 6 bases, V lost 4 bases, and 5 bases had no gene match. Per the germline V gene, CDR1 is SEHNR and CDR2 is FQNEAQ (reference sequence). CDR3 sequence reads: CASSSDRGGPEAFF. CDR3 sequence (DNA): TGTGCCAGCAGCTCGGACAGGGGGGGTCCTGAAGCTTTCTTT.

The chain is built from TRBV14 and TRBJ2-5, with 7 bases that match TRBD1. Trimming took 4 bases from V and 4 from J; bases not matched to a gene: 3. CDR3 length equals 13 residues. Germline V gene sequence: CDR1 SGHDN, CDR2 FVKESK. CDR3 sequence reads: CASSRNRGETQYF. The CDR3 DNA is TGTGCCAGCAGCCGGAACAGGGGAGAGACCCAGTACTTC.

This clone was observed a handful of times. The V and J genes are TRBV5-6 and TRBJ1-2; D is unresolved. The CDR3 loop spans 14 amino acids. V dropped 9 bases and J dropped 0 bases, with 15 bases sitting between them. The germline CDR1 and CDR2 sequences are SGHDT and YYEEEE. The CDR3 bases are TGTGCCACTACGTTTATCGATGCTAACTATGGCTACACCTTC. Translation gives CATTFIDANYGYTF.

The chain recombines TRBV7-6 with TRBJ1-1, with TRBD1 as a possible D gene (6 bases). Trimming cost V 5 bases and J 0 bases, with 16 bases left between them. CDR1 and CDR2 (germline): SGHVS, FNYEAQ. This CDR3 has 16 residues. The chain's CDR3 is CASSLWDIRLNTEAFF. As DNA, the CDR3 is TGTGCCAGCAGCCTTTGGGACATCCGACTGAACACTGAAGCTTTCTTT.

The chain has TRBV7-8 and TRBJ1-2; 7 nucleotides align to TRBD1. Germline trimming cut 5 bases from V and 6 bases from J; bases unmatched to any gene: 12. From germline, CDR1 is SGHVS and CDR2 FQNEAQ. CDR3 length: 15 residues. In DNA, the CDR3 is TGTGCCAGCAGCCTACAACCAACAGGGGAGGATGGCTACACCTTC. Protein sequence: CASSLQPTGEDGYTF.

The CDR3 coding sequence is TGTGCCAGCAGCCTAGCCGGCGGGGGGATTAACACAGATACGCAGTATTTT. Translation gives CASSLAGGGINTDTQYF. The V call is TRBV11-3, the J call TRBJ2-3, with 8 nucleotides matching TRBD2. This CDR3 has 17 amino acids. Trimming took 5 bases from V and 2 from J; bases not matched to a gene: 12. From germline, CDR1 is SGHNT and CDR2 YENEEA.

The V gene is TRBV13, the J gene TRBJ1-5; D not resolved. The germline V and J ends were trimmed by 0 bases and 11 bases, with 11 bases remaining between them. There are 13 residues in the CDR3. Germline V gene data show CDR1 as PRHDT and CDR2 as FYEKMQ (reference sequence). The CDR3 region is CASSLGVAGSQHF. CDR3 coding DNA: TGTGCCAGCAGCTTAGGAGTGGCCGGGTCCCAGCATTTT.

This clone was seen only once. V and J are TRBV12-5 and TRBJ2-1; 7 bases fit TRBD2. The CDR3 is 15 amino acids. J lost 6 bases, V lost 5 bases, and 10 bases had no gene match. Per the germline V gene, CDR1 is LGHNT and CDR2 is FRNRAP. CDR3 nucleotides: TGTGCTAGTGGTCCACCTCGGGGGGTGCTCAATGAGCAGTTCTTC. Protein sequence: CASGPPRGVLNEQFF.

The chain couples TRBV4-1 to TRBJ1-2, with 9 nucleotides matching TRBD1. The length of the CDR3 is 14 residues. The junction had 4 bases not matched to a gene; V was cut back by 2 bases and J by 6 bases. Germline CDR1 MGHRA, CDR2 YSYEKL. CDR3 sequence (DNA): TGCGCCAGCAGCCAAACCGGGACAGGGAATGGCTACACCTTC. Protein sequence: CASSQTGTGNGYTF.

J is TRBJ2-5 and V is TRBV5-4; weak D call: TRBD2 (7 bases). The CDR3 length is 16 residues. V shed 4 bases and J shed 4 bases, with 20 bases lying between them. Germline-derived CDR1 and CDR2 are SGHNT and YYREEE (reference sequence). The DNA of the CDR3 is TGTGCCAGCAGCCCCGCGACCTGCGGGGGCGGAGAGACCCAGTACTTC. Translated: CASSPATCGGGETQYF.

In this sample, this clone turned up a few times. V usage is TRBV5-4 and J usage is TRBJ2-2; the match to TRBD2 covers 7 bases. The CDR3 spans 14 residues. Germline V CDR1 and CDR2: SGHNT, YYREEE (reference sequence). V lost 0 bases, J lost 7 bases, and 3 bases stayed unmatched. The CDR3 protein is CASSLERGHGELFF. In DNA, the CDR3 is TGTGCCAGCAGCTTGGAGCGGGGCCACGGGGAGCTGTTTTTT.

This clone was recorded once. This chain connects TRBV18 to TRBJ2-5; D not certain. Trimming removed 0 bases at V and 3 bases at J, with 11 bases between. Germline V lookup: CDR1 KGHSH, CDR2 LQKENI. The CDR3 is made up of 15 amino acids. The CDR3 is CASSPPARPKETQYF. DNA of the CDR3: TGTGCCAGCTCACCACCGGCCAGGCCCAAAGAGACCCAGTACTTC.

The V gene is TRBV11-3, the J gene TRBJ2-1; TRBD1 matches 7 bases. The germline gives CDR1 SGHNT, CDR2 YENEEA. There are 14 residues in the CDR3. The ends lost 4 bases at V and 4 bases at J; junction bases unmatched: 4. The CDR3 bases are TGTGCCAGCAGCTCGGGACAGCTATACAATGAGCAGTTCTTC. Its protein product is CASSSGQLYNEQFF.

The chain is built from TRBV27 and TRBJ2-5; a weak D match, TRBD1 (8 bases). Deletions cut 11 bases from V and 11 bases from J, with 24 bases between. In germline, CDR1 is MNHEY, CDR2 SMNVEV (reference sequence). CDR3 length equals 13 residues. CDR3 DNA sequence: TGTGCCTCCCGGACAGGGAGGGGTGGTTCTCAGTACTTC. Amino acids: CASRTGRGGSQYF.

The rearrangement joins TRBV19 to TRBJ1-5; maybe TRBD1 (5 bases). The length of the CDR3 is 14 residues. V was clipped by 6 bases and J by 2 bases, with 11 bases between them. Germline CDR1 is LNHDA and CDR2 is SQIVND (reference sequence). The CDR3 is CASRGQGGNQPQHF. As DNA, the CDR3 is TGTGCCAGTAGGGGTCAGGGCGGCAATCAGCCCCAGCATTTT.

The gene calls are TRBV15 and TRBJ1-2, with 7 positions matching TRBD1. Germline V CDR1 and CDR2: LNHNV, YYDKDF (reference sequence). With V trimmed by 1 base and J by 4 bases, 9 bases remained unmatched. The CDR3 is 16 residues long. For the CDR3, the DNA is TGTGCCACCAGCAGAGGAGAACAGGGGCGAGTCTATGGCTACACCTTC. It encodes CATSRGEQGRVYGYTF.

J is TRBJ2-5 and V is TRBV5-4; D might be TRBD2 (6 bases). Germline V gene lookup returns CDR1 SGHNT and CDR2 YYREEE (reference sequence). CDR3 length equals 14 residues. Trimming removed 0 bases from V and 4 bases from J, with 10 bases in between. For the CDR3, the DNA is TGTGCCAGCAGCTTGGAGGAGGGCACAGAGACCCAGTACTTC. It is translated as CASSLEEGTETQYF.

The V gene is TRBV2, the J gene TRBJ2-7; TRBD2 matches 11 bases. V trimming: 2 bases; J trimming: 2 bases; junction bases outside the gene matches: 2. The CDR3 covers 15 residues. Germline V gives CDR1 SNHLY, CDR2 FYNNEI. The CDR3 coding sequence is TGTGCCAGCAGTGAATTGACTAGCGGGACCTACGAGCAGTACTTC. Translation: CASSELTSGTYEQYF. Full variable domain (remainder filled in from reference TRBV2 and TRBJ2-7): EPEVTQTPSHQVTQMGQEVILRCVPISNHLYFYWYRQILGQKVEFLVSFYNNEISEKSEIFDDQFSVERPDGSNFTLKIRSTKLEDSAMYFCASSELTSGTYEQYFGPGTRLTVT.

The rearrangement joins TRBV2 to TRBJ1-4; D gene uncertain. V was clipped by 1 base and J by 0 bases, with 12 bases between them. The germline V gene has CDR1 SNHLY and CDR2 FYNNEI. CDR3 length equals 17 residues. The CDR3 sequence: CASSEGGVSSTNEKLFF. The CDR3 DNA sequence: TGTGCCAGCAGTGAAGGAGGAGTCTCCTCAACTAATGAAAAACTGTTTTTT.

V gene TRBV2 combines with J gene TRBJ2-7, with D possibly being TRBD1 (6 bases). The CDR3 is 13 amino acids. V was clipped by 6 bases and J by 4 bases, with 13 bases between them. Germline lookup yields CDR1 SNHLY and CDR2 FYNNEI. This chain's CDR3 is CASRQTGTYEQYF. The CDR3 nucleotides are TGTGCCAGCAGACAGACAGGTACTTACGAGCAGTACTTC.

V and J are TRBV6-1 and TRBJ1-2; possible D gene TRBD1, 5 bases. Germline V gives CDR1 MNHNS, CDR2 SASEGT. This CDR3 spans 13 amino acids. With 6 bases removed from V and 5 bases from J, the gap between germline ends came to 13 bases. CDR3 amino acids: CASSLPGGYGYTF. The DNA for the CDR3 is TGTGCCAGCAGCCTCCCGGGGGGGTATGGCTACACCTTC.

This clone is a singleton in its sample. In DNA form, the CDR3 reads TGTGCCAGCAGCGCCCGGGACACCCTTGGGTACTCCTATAATTCACCCCTCCACTTT. It yields the protein CASSARDTLGYSYNSPLHF. J is TRBJ1-6 and V is TRBV13; TRBD1 is a possible D gene (6 bases). V lost 5 bases and J lost 0, with 20 bases in between. CDR3 size: 19 residues. Germline V lookup: CDR1 PRHDT, CDR2 FYEKMQ (reference sequence).

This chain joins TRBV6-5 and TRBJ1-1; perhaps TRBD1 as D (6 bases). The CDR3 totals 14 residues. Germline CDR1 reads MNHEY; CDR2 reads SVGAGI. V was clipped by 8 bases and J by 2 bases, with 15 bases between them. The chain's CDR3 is CASGDRNLNTEAFF. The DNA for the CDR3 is TGTGCCAGCGGAGACAGGAACCTTAACACTGAAGCTTTCTTT.

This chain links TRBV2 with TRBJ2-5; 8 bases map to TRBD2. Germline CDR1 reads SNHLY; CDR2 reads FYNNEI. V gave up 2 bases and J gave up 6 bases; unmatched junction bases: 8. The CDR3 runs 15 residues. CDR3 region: CASSEQGSGGQTQYF. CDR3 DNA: TGTGCCAGCAGTGAACAGGGGAGCGGGGGCCAGACCCAGTACTTC.

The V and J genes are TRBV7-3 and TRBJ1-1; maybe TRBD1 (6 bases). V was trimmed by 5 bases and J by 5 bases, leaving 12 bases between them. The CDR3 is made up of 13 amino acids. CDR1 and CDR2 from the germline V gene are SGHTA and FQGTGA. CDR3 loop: CASSPNRGTEAFF. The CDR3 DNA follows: TGTGCCAGCAGCCCCAATAGGGGGACTGAAGCTTTCTTT.

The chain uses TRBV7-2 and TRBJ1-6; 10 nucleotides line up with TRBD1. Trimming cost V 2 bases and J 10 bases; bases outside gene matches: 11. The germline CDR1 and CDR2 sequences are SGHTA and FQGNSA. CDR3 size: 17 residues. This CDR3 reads CASSLTFGGTGDSPLHF. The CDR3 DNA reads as TGTGCCAGCAGCTTAACCTTTGGCGGGACAGGGGACTCACCCCTCCACTTT.

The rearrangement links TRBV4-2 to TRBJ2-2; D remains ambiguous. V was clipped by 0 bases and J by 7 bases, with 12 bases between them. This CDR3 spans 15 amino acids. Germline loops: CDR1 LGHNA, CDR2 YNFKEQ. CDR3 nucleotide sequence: TGTGCCAGCAGCCAAGATCTATTAGCTATCGGGGAGCTGTTTTTT. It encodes CASSQDLLAIGELFF.

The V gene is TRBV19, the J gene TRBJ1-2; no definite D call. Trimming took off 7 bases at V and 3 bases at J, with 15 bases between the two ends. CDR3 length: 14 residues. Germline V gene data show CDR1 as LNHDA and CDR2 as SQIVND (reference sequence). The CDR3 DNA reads TGTGCCAGTATTAATCTGGGCCTCGACTATGGCTACACCTTC. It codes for CASINLGLDYGYTF.

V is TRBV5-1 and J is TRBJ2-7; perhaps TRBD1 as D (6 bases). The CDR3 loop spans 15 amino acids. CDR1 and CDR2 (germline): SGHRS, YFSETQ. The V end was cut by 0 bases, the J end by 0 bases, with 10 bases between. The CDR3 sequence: CASSLGDKRSYEQYF. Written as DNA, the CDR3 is TGCGCCAGCAGCTTGGGGGACAAGCGCTCCTACGAGCAGTACTTC. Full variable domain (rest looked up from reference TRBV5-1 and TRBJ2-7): KAGVTQTPRYLIKTRGQQVTLSCSPISGHRSVSWYQQTPGQGLQFLFEYFSETQRNKGNFPGRFSGRQFSNSRSEMNVSTLELGDSALYLCASSLGDKRSYEQYFGPGTRLTVT.

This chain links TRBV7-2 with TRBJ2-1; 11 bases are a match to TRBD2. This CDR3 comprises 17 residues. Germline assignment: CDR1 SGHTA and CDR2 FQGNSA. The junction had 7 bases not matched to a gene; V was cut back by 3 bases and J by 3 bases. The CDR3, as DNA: TGTGCCAGCAGCTTTGTTAGCGGGGGGGTCATCTACAATGAGCAGTTCTTC. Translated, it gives CASSFVSGGVIYNEQFF.